This T cell receptor (beta chain) comes out of a study of T-cell memory formation after mild COVID-19. MiXCR, run by TCRdb on the 5' RACE reads, gives a single entry per CDR3 protein. Among 75,000 to 95,000 distinct CDR3 sequences, about 12% were seen once, and the ten largest hold about 26%. Deletions cut 7 bases from V and 0 bases from J, with 9 bases between. This CDR3 has 14 amino acids. On this clonotype: Antigen specificity is unknown.

Study outcomes and limitations: Confirmation was lacking for SARS-CoV-2 specificity of second-wave clones that peaked on day 37. Some clones that responded were present in memory (sampled pre-infection), which suggests cross-reactive memory joined.

Sequencing was done on a sample of PBMCs or a T cell subset sorted from them (not recorded which). The J gene is TRBJ1-4, the V gene TRBV12-3 or TRBV12-4; no definite D call. The source of this sequence is an adult woman who had mild COVID-19 (a few samples of this study predate the infection). Cell type and time point are not known. The CDR3 region has the DNA TGTGCCAGCATCGGAACAGCAACTAATGAAAAACTGTTTTTT. As protein: CASIGTATNEKLFF.